This TCR beta chain was documented in a study of control samples from healthy donors and cancer patients. Germline trimming cut 6 bases from V and 3 bases from J; bases unmatched to any gene: 26. The CDR3 runs to 21 residues. The germline V gene encodes CDR1 MNHNY and CDR2 SVGAGI (reference sequence). Assay: immunoSEQ multiplex PCR; the TCRdb copy retains only in-frame clones and omits some. The data show about 110,000 clones, with just over 90% seen just once and approximately 7.8% held by the top ten. The chain joins TRBV6-6 to TRBJ1-5; 7 nucleotides agree with TRBD1. The sample was blood. The clonotype originates from a woman under 30 in good health. The DNA of the CDR3 is TGTGCCAGCAGCCGACGGGGGGATGGTTGGAGACAGGGTTTCACCAATCAGCCCCAGCATTTT. Translating gives CASSRRGDGWRQGFTNQPQHF.